A single sample is the source of the 31 T cell receptor beta chains below, sequenced in a study of vaccination effects on CD4 cells after COVID-19. For these receptors, no antigen is known. Libraries were prepared by immunoSEQ multiplex PCR; TCRdb keeps only in-frame clonotypes and omits some of them. The data contain tens of thousands of clones, approximately 72% of them singletons. Within the ViraFEST assay, antigen-specific CD4+ T cells underwent expansion with viral peptide pools prior to sequencing. After more than 9 days in culture, the CD4+ T cells were isolated. According to PCR results, the person was infected with SARS-CoV-2 between March and December 2020. Specimen: CD4+ T cells from PBMCs cultured with a peptide pool, collected before COVID-19 vaccination. Receptor source: a human donor who had a prior SARS-CoV-2 infection.

This rearrangement joins TRBV2 to TRBJ2-7; 9 nucleotides agree with TRBD1. Germline CDR1 reads SNHLY; CDR2 reads FYNNEI. This CDR3 has 17 amino acids. V trimming: 2 bases; J trimming: 5 bases; junction bases outside the gene matches: 13. CDR3 sequence reads: CASSERQGGNVRDEQYF. Here the CDR3 DNA reads TGTGCCAGCAGTGAACGACAGGGGGGGAACGTTAGGGACGAGCAGTACTTC.

The chain has TRBV9 and TRBJ2-3; D not resolved. V was trimmed by 1 base and J by 0 bases, leaving 12 bases between them. The CDR3 has 16 amino acids. CDR1 and CDR2 (germline): SGDLS, YYNGEE. The CDR3 DNA sequence: TGTGCCAGCAGCGTACCTCGGGCAGCAAGCACAGATACGCAGTATTTT. Its translation is CASSVPRAASTDTQYF.

The chain has TRBV14 and TRBJ2-1, with 7 nucleotides matching TRBD2. V lost 5 bases to trimming and J lost 0 bases; unmatched junction nucleotides: 4. From germline, CDR1 is SGHDN and CDR2 FVKESK. The CDR3 totals 15 residues. The CDR3 loop is CASSIGGSSYNEQFF. In nucleotides, the CDR3 is TGTGCCAGCAGCATTGGCGGGAGCTCCTACAATGAGCAGTTCTTC.

This rearrangement joins TRBV30 to TRBJ1-1; D perhaps matches TRBD1 (5 bases). The length of the CDR3 is 16 residues. Germline V gene data show CDR1 as GTSNPN and CDR2 as SVGIG (reference sequence). V lost 1 base, J lost 2 bases, and 17 bases lay in between. CDR3 sequence: CAWSGVWGSRNTEAFF. The CDR3 DNA reads as TGTGCCTGGAGTGGGGTTTGGGGGTCTCGTAACACTGAAGCTTTCTTT.

V is TRBV27 and J is TRBJ2-7; possibly TRBD1 or TRBD2 for D (7 bases each). V lost 2 bases, J lost 9 bases, and 17 bases lay in between. Germline CDR1 reads MNHEY; CDR2 reads SMNVEV (reference sequence). This CDR3 has 14 amino acids. Here the CDR3 reads CASSLTTAGGGQYF. CDR3 DNA sequence: TGTGCCAGCAGTTTAACGACGGCAGGGGGGGGGCAGTACTTC.

V gene TRBV2 combines with J gene TRBJ2-1; no reliable D call. Trimming stripped 4 bases from V and 10 bases from J, with 11 bases between. CDR1 is SNHLY, CDR2 FYNNEI, per germline. The length of the CDR3 is 12 residues. CDR3 nucleotide sequence: TGTGCCAGCAGTGGGGGTCAAGGGGAGCAGTTCTTC. It is translated as CASSGGQGEQFF.

V gene TRBV5-6 combines with J gene TRBJ1-1; possible D gene TRBD1, 5 bases. This CDR3 has 13 amino acids. The V gene lost 2 bases and the J gene lost 4 bases, with 9 bases spanning the gap. From germline, CDR1 is SGHDT and CDR2 YYEEEE. DNA for the CDR3: TGTGCCAGCAGCTTTTTACAGGTCACTGAAGCTTTCTTT. As protein: CASSFLQVTEAFF.

This chain joins TRBV7-9 and TRBJ2-7; 15 bases fit TRBD2. V shed 6 bases and J 1 base; nucleotides not matched to a gene: 7. This CDR3 comprises 17 residues. Germline CDR1 is SEHNR and CDR2 is FQNEAQ (reference sequence). The CDR3 loop is CASRGGTSGRQSYEQYF. The DNA of the CDR3 is TGTGCCAGCAGAGGGGGGACTAGCGGGAGGCAGTCCTACGAGCAGTACTTC.

This chain connects TRBV6-5 to TRBJ2-7; either TRBD1 or TRBD2 may supply D (6 bases each). From germline, CDR1 is MNHEY and CDR2 SVGAGI. Between the trimmed V and J ends, which lost 0 bases and 3 bases, there was a span of 9 bases. The CDR3 is 14 residues long. The CDR3 region is CASSYSGGNYEQYF. The DNA of the CDR3 is TGTGCCAGCAGTTACTCCGGGGGCAACTACGAGCAGTACTTC.

V usage is TRBV6-5 and J usage is TRBJ1-4; tentatively, D is TRBD1 (5 bases). This CDR3 spans 14 amino acids. Germline V gene sequence: CDR1 MNHEY, CDR2 SVGAGI. The ends were cut back, 5 bases at V and 4 bases at J, with 11 bases in the middle. The CDR3 nucleotides read TGTGCCAGCAGTACAGGACGGGATAATGAAAAACTGTTTTTT. This translates into CASSTGRDNEKLFF.

In this sample, this clone turned up once. The chain carries TRBV5-6 and TRBJ1-4; weak D call: TRBD1 (5 bases). The germline V gene encodes CDR1 SGHDT and CDR2 YYEEEE. This CDR3 has 15 residues. Between the trimmed V and J ends, which lost 2 bases and 7 bases, there was a span of 15 bases. CDR3 sequence reads: CASSLRAAGIEKLFF. The CDR3 coding sequence is TGTGCCAGCAGCTTAAGGGCGGCAGGGATTGAAAAACTGTTTTTT.

The chain combines TRBV7-8 with TRBJ2-1, with 13 bases aligning to TRBD2. Germline-derived CDR1 and CDR2 are SGHVS and FQNEAQ. V shed 5 bases, J shed 0 bases, and the junction held 4 bases outside the gene matches. The CDR3 runs 17 residues. CDR3 nucleotides: TGTGCCAGCAGCGCGGGACTAGCGGGGAGCTCCTACAATGAGCAGTTCTTC. The encoded protein is CASSAGLAGSSYNEQFF.

This clone showed up just a few times. V and J are TRBV30 and TRBJ1-6; the D is unclear. Trimming took 5 bases from V and 7 from J, leaving 15 bases between them. CDR1 GTSNPN and CDR2 SVGIG come from the germline V gene (reference sequence). The CDR3 is 14 amino acids. CDR3 in amino acids: CAWETADLNSPLHF. The DNA of the CDR3 is TGTGCCTGGGAAACAGCAGACCTAAATTCACCCCTCCACTTT.

For this clone: The DNA is omitted, as the CDR3 cannot be located on it reliably, and the CDR3 follows TCRdb's listing. The chain employs TRBV21-1 and TRBJ2-7; TRBD2 is the table's D call, not checked against the DNA. TRBV21-1 is listed as a pseudogene. Termini included, the CDR3 measures 20 amino acids. CDR3 loop: CASSKVGRGTSGSATYEQYF.

The J gene is TRBJ2-5, the V gene TRBV7-2; D assignment may be TRBD1 or TRBD2 (5 bases each). This CDR3 spans 14 amino acids. Germline assignment: CDR1 SGHTA and CDR2 FQGNSA. The germline V and J ends were trimmed by 3 bases and 5 bases, with 13 bases remaining between them. Here the CDR3 DNA reads TGTGCCAGCAGCTTGCGAGGGGCAGGGGAGACCCAGTACTTC. It is translated as CASSLRGAGETQYF.

J is TRBJ2-7 and V is TRBV2, with D maybe TRBD1 (6 bases). This CDR3 is 12 amino acids long. Germline V gene lookup returns CDR1 SNHLY and CDR2 FYNNEI. The V gene lost 6 bases and the J gene lost 3 bases, with 9 bases spanning the gap. The CDR3 DNA sequence: TGTGCCAGCAGGAGACAGGACTACGAGCAGTACTTC. Amino acids: CASRRQDYEQYF.

The chain carries TRBV5-1 and TRBJ2-1; 10 nucleotides agree with TRBD2. This CDR3 has 15 residues. Germline V CDR1 and CDR2: SGHRS, YFSETQ. The junction had 4 bases not matched to a gene; V was cut back by 3 bases and J by 4 bases. CDR3 bases: TGCGCCAGCAGCTGGTCAGCGGGGGGGTACAATGAGCAGTTCTTC. Translating gives CASSWSAGGYNEQFF.

CDR3 region: CASSFLGGAYNEQFF. The DNA for the CDR3 is TGTGCCAGCAGTTTCCTTGGCGGGGCCTACAATGAGCAGTTCTTC. The chain carries TRBV6-6 and TRBJ2-1, with a possible D match to TRBD2 (6 bases). Trimming took off 4 bases at V and 2 bases at J, with 12 bases between the two ends. The CDR3 consists of 15 residues. Germline V gives CDR1 MNHNY, CDR2 SVGAGI (reference sequence).

The sample holds a few counts of this clone. The V call is TRBV5-4, the J call TRBJ2-3; TRBD2 might be the D (6 bases). This CDR3 region has 16 residues. CDR1 is SGHNT and CDR2 is YYREEE in the germline V gene (reference sequence). The V end was cut by 2 bases, the J end by 2 bases, with 15 bases between. CDR3 residues: CASSFKVRRDTDTQYF. Written as DNA, the CDR3 is TGTGCCAGCAGCTTCAAGGTGCGGCGGGACACAGATACGCAGTATTTT.

The chain joins TRBV5-1 to TRBJ2-5; TRBD1 matches 12 bases. The CDR3 extends over 16 amino acids. The germline V gene has CDR1 SGHRS and CDR2 YFSETQ. After removal of 4 bases from V and 0 bases from J, the junction contained 4 bases not matched to a gene. The CDR3 protein is CASSPGTGGYQETQYF. CDR3 bases: TGCGCCAGCAGCCCGGGGACAGGGGGCTACCAAGAGACCCAGTACTTC.

This chain joins TRBV7-9 and TRBJ2-7; TRBD1 agrees at 9 bases. V gave up 9 bases and J gave up 5 bases; unmatched junction bases: 11. Looked up from germline, CDR1 is SEHNR and CDR2 is FQNEAQ (reference sequence). This CDR3 is 14 amino acids long. The CDR3: CASAFGTGSHEQYF. In DNA, the CDR3 is TGTGCCAGTGCTTTCGGGACAGGGTCCCACGAGCAGTACTTC.

The chain links TRBV5-4 to TRBJ1-2; D unresolved. CDR3 length: 13 amino acids. V lost 2 bases and J 8 bases, leaving 13 bases between the germline ends. Germline CDR1 SGHNT, CDR2 YYREEE (reference sequence). The CDR3: CASSLTRLEGYTF. CDR3 nucleotide sequence: TGTGCCAGCAGCTTAACGCGTCTAGAAGGCTACACCTTC.

The chain employs TRBV5-1 and TRBJ2-3, with D perhaps TRBD1 or TRBD2 (5 bases each). There are 22 residues in the CDR3. V lost 4 bases to trimming and J lost 3 bases, with 36 bases between them. Germline V gene data show CDR1 as SGHRS and CDR2 as YFSETQ. As DNA, the CDR3 is TGCGCCAGCAGCCACCCCGAGGTACGATCGGGGACGAAACGGAGAAGAACAGATACGCAGTATTTT. Encoded protein: CASSHPEVRSGTKRRRTDTQYF.

This chain links TRBV11-3 with TRBJ2-3; D possibly uses TRBD1 or TRBD2 (6 bases each). The V gene lost 6 bases and the J gene lost 2 bases, with 15 bases spanning the gap. There are 15 residues in the CDR3. The germline gives CDR1 SGHNT, CDR2 YENEEA. This chain's CDR3 is CASSSGGGNTDTQYF. CDR3 nucleotide sequence: TGTGCCAGCAGTTCCGGGGGCGGGAACACAGATACGCAGTATTTT. The variable domain in full, with the rest retrieved from reference TRBV11-3 and TRBJ2-3, is EAGVVQSPRYKIIEKKQPVAFWCNPISGHNTLYWYLQNLGQGPELLIRYENEEAVDDSQLPKDRFSAERLKGVDSTLKIQPAELGDSAVYLCASSSGGGNTDTQYFGPGTRLTVL.

This clone was observed a handful of times. The V call is TRBV30, the J call TRBJ1-6; weak D call: TRBD1 (5 bases). The CDR3 spans 13 residues. The germline CDR1 and CDR2 sequences are GTSNPN and SVGIG (reference sequence). V lost 2 bases to trimming and J lost 7 bases, with 9 bases between them. CDR3 DNA sequence: TGTGCCTGGAGTTCCGGGGGGAATTCACCCCTCCACTTT. It is translated as CAWSSGGNSPLHF. Looking up the rest from reference TRBV30 and TRBJ1-6 gives the full variable domain: SQTIHQWPATLVQPVGSPLSLECTVEGTSNPNLYWYRQAAGRGLQLLFYSVGIGQISSEVPQNLSASRPQDRQFILSSKKLLLSDSGFYLCAWSSGGNSPLHFGNGTRLTVT.

This chain uses TRBV5-6 with TRBJ2-7; weak D call: TRBD2 (5 bases). Germline V CDR1 and CDR2: SGHDT, YYEEEE. The CDR3 sequence is 15 residues long. V gave up 3 bases and J gave up 0 bases, with 13 bases separating them. The CDR3, as DNA: TGTGCCAGCAGCTCCCGGACTCGAAGCTCCTACGAGCAGTACTTC. Amino acid sequence: CASSSRTRSSYEQYF.

The chain joins TRBV7-2 to TRBJ2-1, with 10 bases that match TRBD1. The V and J ends lost 5 bases and 4 bases, in that order; junction bases with no gene match: 5. The germline gives CDR1 SGHTA, CDR2 FQGNSA. There are 15 residues in the CDR3. The DNA of the CDR3 is TGTGCCAGCAGCACGGACAGGGGGGCATACAATGAGCAGTTCTTC. This encodes CASSTDRGAYNEQFF.

The chain employs TRBV15 and TRBJ2-3, with D perhaps TRBD2 (5 bases). Trimming cost V 0 bases and J 2 bases, with 12 bases left between them. CDR3 size: 16 residues. CDR1 and CDR2 from the germline V gene are LNHNV and YYDKDF (reference sequence). The CDR3 here is CATSRDIGGFTDTQYF. Here the CDR3 DNA reads TGTGCCACCAGCAGAGATATCGGAGGATTCACAGATACGCAGTATTTT.

CDR3 sequence: CACSGSSREQYF. The CDR3 DNA follows: TGTGCCTGTAGCGGGAGCTCGCGGGAGCAGTACTTC. The gene calls are TRBV30 and TRBJ2-7, with TRBD2 matching 9 bases. The ends lost 6 bases at V and 7 bases at J; junction bases unmatched: 7. In germline, CDR1 is GTSNPN, CDR2 SVGIG (reference sequence). This CDR3 is built from 12 residues.

The DNA of the CDR3 is TGTGCGAATCGGAGGGCTAGCGGGGGACAGGAGGGCACAGATACGCAGTATTTT. It specifies CANRRASGGQEGTDTQYF. The chain has TRBV12-2 and TRBJ2-3; the table's D call of TRBD2 was not tested on the DNA. TRBV12-2 is a pseudogene locus. The CDR3 has 18 residues.

This clone was observed once. The gene calls are TRBV6-2 or TRBV6-3 and TRBJ2-3, with D possibly TRBD1 on 5 matching bases. Germline assignment: CDR1 MNHEY and CDR2 SVGEGT. This CDR3 spans 16 amino acids. Deletions cut 2 bases from V and 0 bases from J, with 12 bases between. CDR3 nucleotide sequence: TGTGCCAGCAGTTACCCTAGGGGCTCTAGCACAGATACGCAGTATTTT. It translates to CASSYPRGSSTDTQYF.